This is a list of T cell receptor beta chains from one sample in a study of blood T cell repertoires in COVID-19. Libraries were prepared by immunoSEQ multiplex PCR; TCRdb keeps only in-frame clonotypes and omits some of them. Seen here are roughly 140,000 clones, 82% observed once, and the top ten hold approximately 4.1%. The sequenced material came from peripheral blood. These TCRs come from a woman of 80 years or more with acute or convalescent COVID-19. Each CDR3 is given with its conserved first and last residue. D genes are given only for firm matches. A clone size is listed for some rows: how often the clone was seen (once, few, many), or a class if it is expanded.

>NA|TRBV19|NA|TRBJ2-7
CASRETLSYEQYF
TGTGCCAGCCGGGAAACGCTGTCCTACGAGCAGTACTTC
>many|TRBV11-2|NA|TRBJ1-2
CASSFRSGYTF
TGTGCCAGCAGCTTTCGGAGCGGCTACACCTTC
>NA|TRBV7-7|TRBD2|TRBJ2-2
CASSLEVTSGSSGELFF
TGTGCCAGCAGCTTAGAAGTTACTAGCGGTTCCTCCGGGGAGCTGTTTTTT
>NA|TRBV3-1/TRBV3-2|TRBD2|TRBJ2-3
CASSPGTSGGFPTDTQYF
TGTGCCAGCAGCCCCGGGACTAGCGGGGGTTTCCCCACAGATACGCAGTATTTT
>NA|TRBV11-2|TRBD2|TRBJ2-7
CASSPTGRSSYEQYF
TGTGCCAGCAGCCCCACCGGGAGGAGCTCCTACGAGCAGTACTTC
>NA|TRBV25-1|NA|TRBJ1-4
CASNPGNPNEKLFF
TGTGCCAGCAATCCGGGAAACCCAAATGAAAAACTGTTTTTT
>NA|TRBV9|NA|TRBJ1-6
CASSVGEYSSYNSPLHF
TGTGCCAGCAGCGTAGGGGAGTACTCTTCCTATAATTCACCCCTCCACTTT
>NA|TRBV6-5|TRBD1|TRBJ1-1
CASSLTGVNTEAFF
TGTGCCAGCAGTCTGACAGGGGTGAACACTGAAGCTTTCTTT
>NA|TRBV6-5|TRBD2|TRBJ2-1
CASRKSGVSYNEQFF
TGTGCCAGCAGAAAGAGCGGGGTATCCTACAATGAGCAGTTCTTC
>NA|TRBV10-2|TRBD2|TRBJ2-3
CASSESAGETDTQYF
TGCGCCAGCAGTGAGTCGGCGGGAGAGACAGATACGCAGTATTTT
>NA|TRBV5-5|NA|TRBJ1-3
CASSLAGGLDSGNTIYF
TGTGCCAGCAGCTTGGCCGGGGGGCTAGACTCTGGAAACACCATATATTTT